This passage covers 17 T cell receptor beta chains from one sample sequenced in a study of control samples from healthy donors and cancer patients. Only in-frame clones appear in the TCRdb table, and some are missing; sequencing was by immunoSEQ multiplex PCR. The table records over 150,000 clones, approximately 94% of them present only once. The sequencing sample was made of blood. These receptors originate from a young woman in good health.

The CDR3 region is CASSLVGGGSYNEQFF. The CDR3 region has the DNA TGTGCCAGCAGCTTAGTCGGGGGTGGGTCCTACAATGAGCAGTTCTTC. The chain recombines TRBV11-2 with TRBJ2-1, with a possible D match to TRBD2 (6 bases). Trimming left V 1 base short and J 1 base short, with 11 bases between. Germline lookup yields CDR1 SGHAT and CDR2 FQNNGV. The CDR3 is made up of 16 amino acids.

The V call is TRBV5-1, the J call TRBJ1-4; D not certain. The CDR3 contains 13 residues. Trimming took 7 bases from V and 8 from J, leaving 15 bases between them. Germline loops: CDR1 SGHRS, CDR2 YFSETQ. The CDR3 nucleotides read TGCGCCAGCTCCCCACAGTCTGGAGAAAAACTGTTTTTT. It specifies CASSPQSGEKLFF.

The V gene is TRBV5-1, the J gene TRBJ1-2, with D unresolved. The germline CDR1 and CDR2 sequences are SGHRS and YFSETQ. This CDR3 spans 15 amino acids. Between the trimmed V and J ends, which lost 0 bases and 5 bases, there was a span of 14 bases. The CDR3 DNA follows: TGCGCCAGCAGCTTGGCCGGGCCGGAGCTTTATGGCTACACCTTC. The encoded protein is CASSLAGPELYGYTF.

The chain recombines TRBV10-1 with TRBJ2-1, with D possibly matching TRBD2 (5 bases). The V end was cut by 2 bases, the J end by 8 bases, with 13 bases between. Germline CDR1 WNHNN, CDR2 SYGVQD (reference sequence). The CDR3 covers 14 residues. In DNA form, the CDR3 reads TGCGCCAGCAGTGAGGTACTAGGGAGTGATGAGCAGTTCTTC. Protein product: CASSEVLGSDEQFF.

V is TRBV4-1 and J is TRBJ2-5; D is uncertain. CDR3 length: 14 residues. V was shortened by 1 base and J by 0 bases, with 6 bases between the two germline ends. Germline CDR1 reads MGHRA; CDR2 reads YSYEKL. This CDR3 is CASSQARHQETQYF. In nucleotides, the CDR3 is TGCGCCAGCAGCCAAGCCAGGCACCAAGAGACCCAGTACTTC.

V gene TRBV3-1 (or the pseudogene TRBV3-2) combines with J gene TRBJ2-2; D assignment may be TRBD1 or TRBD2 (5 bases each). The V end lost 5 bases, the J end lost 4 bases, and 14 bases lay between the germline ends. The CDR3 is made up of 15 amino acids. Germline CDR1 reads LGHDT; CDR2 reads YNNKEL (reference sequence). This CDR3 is CASSRGVSGTGELFF. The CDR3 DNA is TGTGCCAGCAGCAGAGGGGTTTCGGGCACCGGGGAGCTGTTTTTT.

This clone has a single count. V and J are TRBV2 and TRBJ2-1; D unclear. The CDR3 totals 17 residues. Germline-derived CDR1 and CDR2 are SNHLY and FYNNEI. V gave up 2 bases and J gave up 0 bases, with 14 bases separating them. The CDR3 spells CASSEPIVGPSYNEQFF. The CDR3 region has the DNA TGTGCCAGCAGTGAACCGATTGTGGGCCCCTCCTACAATGAGCAGTTCTTC.

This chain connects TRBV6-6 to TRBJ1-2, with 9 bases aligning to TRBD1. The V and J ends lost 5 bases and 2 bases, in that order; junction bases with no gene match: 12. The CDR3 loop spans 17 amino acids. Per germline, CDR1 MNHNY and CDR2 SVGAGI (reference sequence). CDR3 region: CASSRGTGHLGNYGYTF. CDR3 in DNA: TGTGCCAGCAGTCGGGGGACAGGGCACCTTGGGAACTATGGCTACACCTTC.

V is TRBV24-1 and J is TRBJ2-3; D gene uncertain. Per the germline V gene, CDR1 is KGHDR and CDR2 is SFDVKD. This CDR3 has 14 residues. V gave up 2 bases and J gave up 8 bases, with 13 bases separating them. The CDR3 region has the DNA TGTGCCACCAGTGATTCCGACGGGCAGAGTACGCAGTATTTT. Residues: CATSDSDGQSTQYF.

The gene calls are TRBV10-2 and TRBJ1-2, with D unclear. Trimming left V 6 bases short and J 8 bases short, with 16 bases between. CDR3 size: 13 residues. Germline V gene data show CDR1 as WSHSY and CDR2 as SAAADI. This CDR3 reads CASSPVRREGYTF. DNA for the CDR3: TGCGCCAGCAGCCCGGTGAGACGCGAAGGCTACACCTTC.

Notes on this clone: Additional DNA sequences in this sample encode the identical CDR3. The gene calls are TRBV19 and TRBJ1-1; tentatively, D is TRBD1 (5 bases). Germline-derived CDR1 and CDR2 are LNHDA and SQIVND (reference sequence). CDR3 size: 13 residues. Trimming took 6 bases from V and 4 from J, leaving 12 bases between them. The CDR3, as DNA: TGTGCCAGTAGCAGGGACCTGGGCACTGAAGCTTTCTTT. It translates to CASSRDLGTEAFF.

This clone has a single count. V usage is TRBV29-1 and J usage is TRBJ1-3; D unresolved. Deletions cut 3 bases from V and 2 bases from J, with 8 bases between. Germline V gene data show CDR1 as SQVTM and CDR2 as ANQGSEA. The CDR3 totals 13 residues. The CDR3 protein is CSVEARTGNTIYF. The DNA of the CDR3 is TGCAGCGTTGAGGCCAGGACTGGAAACACCATATATTTT.

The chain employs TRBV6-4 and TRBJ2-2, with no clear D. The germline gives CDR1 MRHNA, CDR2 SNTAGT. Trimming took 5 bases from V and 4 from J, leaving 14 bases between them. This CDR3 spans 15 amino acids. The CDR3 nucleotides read TGTGCCAGCAGTAGCGACACCACCAGCACCGGGGAGCTGTTTTTT. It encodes CASSSDTTSTGELFF.

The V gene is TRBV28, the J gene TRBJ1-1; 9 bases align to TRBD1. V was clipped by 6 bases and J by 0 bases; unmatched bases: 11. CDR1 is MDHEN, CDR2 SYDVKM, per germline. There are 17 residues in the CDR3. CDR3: CASRAGTGKMMNTEAFF. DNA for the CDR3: TGTGCCAGCAGGGCCGGGACAGGGAAAATGATGAACACTGAAGCTTTCTTT.

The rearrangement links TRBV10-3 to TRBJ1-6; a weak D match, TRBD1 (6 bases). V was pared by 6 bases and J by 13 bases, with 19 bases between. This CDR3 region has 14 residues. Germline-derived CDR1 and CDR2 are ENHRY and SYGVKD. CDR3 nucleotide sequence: TGTGCCATCAGCCCGACAGGCCAAAAAGGGCCCCTCCACTTT. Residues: CAISPTGQKGPLHF.

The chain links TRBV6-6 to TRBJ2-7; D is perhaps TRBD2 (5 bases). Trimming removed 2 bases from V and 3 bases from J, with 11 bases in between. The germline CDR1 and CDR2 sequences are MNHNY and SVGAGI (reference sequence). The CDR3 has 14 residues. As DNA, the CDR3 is TGTGCCAGCAGTTACGGGCCGGGGAACTACGAGCAGTACTTC. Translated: CASSYGPGNYEQYF.

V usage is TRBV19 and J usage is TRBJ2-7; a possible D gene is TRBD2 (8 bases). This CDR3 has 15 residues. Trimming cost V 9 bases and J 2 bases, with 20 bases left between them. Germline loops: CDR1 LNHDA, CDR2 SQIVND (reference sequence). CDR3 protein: CASREGASGTYEQYF. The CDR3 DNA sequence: TGTGCCAGCCGGGAGGGGGCTAGCGGAACCTACGAGCAGTACTTC.